Below, one T cell receptor (beta chain) is given with its context. Its target is not known. This sample was included in a study of blood T cells in healthy people across ages. Whole-study results and caveats: Older individuals had lower TCR beta diversity per million T cells (the decline was roughly linear).

Per germline, CDR1 SEHNR and CDR2 FQNEAQ (reference sequence). The CDR3 has 15 residues. The germline V and J ends were trimmed by 7 bases and 4 bases, with 19 bases remaining between them. Using a J-beta primer mix together with a sample-barcoded 5' primer, a second PCR was run for about 7 to 12 cycles. TCRdb reanalysed the 5' RACE reads using MiXCR and keeps one entry per CDR3 protein. The table includes 1.5 million or so distinct CDR3 sequences, approximately 43% detected once. This TCR derives from a woman younger than 35 in good health. Input material: blood. This rearrangement joins TRBV7-9 to TRBJ1-1, with D uncertain. The CDR3 DNA sequence: TGTGCCAGCACCCCGGAGGTTGAGGATGGCACTGAAGCTTTCTTT. It specifies CASTPEVEDGTEAFF.